This TCR beta chain was sequenced during a study of T cells after yellow fever vaccination. This CDR3 comprises 17 residues. Trimming at V came to 1 base and at J to 9 bases, leaving 10 bases not matched to a gene. Looked up from germline, CDR1 is MNHNY and CDR2 is SVGAGI (reference sequence). Worth noting for this clonotype: Its antigen is not identified.

TCRdb fed the 5' RACE reads into MiXCR, producing one record per CDR3 protein. The top ten clones hold 20% to 30% of a sample with 300,000 to 400,000 distinct CDR3 sequences, approximately 4% of them seen once. Points from the study as a whole: One caveat is that FACS-sorted repertoires could contain abundant clonotypes contaminating from the bulk population. It was the secondary response that reached its peak faster, day 5 versus 15, but it was weaker.

The sequences come from PBMCs, collected 5 days after the yellow fever booster vaccination. The chain links TRBV6-6 to TRBJ2-1; TRBD1 matches 12 bases. This clonotype was obtained from a man younger than 35 who received the YFV17D yellow fever vaccine. In DNA form, the CDR3 reads TGTGCCAGCAGTTACTTATTGCCGGGACAGGGGGCAGGTGAGCAGTTCTTC. As protein: CASSYLLPGQGAGEQFF.